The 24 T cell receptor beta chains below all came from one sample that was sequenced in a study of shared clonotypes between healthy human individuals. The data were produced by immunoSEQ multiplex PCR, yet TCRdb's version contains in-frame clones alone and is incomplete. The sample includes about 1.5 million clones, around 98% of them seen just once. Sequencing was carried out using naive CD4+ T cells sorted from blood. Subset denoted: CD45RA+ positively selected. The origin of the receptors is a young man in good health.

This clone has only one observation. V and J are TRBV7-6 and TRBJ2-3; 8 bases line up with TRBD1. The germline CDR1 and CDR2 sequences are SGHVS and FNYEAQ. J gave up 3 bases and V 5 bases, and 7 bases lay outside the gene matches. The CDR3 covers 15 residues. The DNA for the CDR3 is TGTGCCAGCAGCGTGAGACAGGGGAGAACAGATACGCAGTATTTT. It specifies CASSVRQGRTDTQYF.

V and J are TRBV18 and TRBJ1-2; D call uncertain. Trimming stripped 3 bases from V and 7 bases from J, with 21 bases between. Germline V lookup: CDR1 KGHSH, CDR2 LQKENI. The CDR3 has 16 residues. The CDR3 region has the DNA TGTGCCAGCTCACCTAACGTGGGCGGTCTGTATGGTGGCTACACCTTC. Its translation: CASSPNVGGLYGGYTF.

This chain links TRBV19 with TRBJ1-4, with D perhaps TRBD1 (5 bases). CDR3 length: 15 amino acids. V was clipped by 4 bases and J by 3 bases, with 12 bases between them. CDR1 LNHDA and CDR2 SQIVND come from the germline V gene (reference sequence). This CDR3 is CASSTAGTSNEKLFF. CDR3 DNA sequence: TGTGCCAGTAGTACCGCCGGGACTTCTAATGAAAAACTGTTTTTT.

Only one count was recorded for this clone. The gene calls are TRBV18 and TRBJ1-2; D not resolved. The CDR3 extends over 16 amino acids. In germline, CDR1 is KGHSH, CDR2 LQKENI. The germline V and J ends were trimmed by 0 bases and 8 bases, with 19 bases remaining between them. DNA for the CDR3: TGTGCCAGCTCACCACCTTCCCAAGGTCCCTCGGGGGGCTACACCTTC. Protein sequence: CASSPPSQGPSGGYTF.

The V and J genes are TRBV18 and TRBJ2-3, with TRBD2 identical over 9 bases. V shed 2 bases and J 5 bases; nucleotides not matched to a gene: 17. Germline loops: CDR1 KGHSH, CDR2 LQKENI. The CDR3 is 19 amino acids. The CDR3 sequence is CASSPIPNLLAGVGDTQYF. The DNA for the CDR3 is TGTGCCAGCTCACCAATACCCAACTTGTTAGCGGGAGTAGGAGATACGCAGTATTTT.

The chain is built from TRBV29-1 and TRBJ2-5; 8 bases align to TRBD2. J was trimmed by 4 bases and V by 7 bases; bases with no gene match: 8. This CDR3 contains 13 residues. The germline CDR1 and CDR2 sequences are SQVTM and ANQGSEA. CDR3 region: CSAEGLAGETQYF. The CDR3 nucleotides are TGCAGCGCCGAAGGTCTAGCGGGAGAGACCCAGTACTTC.

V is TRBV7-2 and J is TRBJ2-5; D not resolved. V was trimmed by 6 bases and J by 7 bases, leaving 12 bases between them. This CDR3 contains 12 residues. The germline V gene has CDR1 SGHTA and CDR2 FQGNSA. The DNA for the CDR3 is TGTGCCAGCAGATCTGGGAATTCGACCCAGTACTTC. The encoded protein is CASRSGNSTQYF.

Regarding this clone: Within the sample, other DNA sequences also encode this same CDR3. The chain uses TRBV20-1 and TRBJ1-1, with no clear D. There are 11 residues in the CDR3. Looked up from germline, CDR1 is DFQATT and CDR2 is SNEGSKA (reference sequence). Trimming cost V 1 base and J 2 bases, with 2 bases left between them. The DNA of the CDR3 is TGCAGTGCTAGAGTCAACACTGAAGCTTTCTTT. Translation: CSARVNTEAFF.

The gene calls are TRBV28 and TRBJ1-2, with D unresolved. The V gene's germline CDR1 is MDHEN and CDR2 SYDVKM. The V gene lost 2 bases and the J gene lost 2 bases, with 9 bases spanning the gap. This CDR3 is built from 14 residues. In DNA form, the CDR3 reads TGTGCCAGCAGTTTAATAGCGGCAAACTATGGCTACACCTTC. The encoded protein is CASSLIAANYGYTF.

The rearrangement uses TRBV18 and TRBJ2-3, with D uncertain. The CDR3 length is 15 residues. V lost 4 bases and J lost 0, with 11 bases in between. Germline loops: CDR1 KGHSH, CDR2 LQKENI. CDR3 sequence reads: CASSLGRSSTDTQYF. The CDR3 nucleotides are TGTGCCAGCTCACTCGGACGGTCTAGCACAGATACGCAGTATTTT.

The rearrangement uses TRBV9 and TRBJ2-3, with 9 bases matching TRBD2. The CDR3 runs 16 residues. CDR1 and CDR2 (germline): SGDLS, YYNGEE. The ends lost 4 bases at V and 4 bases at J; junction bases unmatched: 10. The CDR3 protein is CASSLTAGGVPDTQYF. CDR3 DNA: TGTGCCAGCAGCCTCACGGCGGGAGGGGTTCCAGATACGCAGTATTTT.

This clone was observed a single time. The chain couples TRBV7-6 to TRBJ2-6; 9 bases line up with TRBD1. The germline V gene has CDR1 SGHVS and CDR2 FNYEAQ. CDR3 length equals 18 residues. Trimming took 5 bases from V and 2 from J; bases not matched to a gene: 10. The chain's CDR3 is CASSPRPGTGTGANVLTF. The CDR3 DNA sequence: TGTGCCAGCAGCCCCCGTCCCGGGACAGGGACTGGGGCCAACGTCCTGACTTTC. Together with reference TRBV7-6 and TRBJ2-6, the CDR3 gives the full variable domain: GAGVSQSPRYKVTKRGQDVALRCDPISGHVSLYWYRQALGQGPEFLTYFNYEAQQDKSGLPNDRFSAERPEGSISTLTIQRTEQRDSAMYRCASSPRPGTGTGANVLTFGAGSRLTVL.

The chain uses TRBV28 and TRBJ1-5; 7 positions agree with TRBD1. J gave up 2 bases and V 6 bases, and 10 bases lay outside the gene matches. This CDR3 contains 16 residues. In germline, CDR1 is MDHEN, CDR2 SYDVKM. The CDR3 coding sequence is TGTGCCAGCAGCCAAAGACAGGGTTTGGGCAATCAGCCCCAGCATTTT. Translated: CASSQRQGLGNQPQHF. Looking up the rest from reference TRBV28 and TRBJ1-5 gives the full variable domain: DVKVTQSSRYLVKRTGEKVFLECVQDMDHENMFWYRQDPGLGLRLIYFSYDVKMKEKGDIPEGYSVSREKKERFSLILESASTNQTSMYLCASSQRQGLGNQPQHFGDGTRLSIL.

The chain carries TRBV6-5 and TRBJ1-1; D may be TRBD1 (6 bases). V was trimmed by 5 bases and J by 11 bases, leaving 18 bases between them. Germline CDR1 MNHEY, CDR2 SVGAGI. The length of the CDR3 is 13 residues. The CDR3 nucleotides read TGTGCCAGCAGTATCACAGGGTGGTCGGATGCTTTCTTT. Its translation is CASSITGWSDAFF.

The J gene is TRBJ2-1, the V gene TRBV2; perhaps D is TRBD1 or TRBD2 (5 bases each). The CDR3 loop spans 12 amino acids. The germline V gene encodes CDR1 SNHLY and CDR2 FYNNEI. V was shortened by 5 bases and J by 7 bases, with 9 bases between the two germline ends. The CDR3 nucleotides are TGTGCCAGCAGTAGGGACCTTAATGAGCAGTTCTTC. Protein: CASSRDLNEQFF.

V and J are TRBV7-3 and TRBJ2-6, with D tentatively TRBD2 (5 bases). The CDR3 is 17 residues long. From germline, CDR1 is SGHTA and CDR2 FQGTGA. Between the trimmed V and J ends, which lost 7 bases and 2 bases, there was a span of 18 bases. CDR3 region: CASTLSPTGTGANVLTF. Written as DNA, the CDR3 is TGTGCCAGCACCCTATCCCCCACGGGGACTGGGGCCAACGTCCTGACTTTC. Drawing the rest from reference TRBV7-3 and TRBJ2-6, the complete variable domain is GAGVSQTPSNKVTEKGKYVELRCDPISGHTALYWYRQSLGQGPEFLIYFQGTGAADDSGLPNDRFFAVRPEGSVSTLKIQRTERGDSAVYLCASTLSPTGTGANVLTFGAGSRLTVL.

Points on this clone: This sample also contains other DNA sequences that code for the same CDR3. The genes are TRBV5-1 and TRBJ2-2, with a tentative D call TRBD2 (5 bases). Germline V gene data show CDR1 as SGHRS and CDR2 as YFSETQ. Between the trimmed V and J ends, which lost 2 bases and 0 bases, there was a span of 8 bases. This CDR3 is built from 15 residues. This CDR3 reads CASSLGSTNTGELFF. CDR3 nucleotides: TGCGCCAGCAGCTTAGGGAGTACGAACACCGGGGAGCTGTTTTTT. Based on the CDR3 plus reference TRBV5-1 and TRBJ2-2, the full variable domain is KAGVTQTPRYLIKTRGQQVTLSCSPISGHRSVSWYQQTPGQGLQFLFEYFSETQRNKGNFPGRFSGRQFSNSRSEMNVSTLELGDSALYLCASSLGSTNTGELFFGEGSRLTVL.

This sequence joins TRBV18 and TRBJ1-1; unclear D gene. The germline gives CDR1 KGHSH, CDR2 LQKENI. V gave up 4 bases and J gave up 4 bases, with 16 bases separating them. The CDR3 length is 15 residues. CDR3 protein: CASSLLGRRGTEAFF. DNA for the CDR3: TGTGCCAGCTCACTCCTAGGGAGGAGAGGCACTGAAGCTTTCTTT.

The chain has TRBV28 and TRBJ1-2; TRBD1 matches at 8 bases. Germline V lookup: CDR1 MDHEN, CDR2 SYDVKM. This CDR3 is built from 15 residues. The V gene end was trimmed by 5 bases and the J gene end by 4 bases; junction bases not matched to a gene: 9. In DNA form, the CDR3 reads TGTGCCAGCAGTGATCCTCGACAGGGGTTCTATGGCTACACCTTC. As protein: CASSDPRQGFYGYTF.

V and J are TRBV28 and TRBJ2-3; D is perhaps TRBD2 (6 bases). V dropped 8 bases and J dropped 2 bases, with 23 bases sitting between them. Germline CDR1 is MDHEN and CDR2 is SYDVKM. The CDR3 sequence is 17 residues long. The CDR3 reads CASQMGLASTYTDTQYF. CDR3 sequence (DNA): TGTGCCAGCCAAATGGGACTGGCGTCAACTTACACAGATACGCAGTATTTT.

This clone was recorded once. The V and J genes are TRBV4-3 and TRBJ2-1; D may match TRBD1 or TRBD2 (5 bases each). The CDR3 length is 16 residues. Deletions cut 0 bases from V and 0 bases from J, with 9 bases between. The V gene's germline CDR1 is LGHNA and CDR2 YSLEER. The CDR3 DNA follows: TGCGCCAGCAGCCAAGATTGGGGGAGCTCCTACAATGAGCAGTTCTTC. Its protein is CASSQDWGSSYNEQFF.

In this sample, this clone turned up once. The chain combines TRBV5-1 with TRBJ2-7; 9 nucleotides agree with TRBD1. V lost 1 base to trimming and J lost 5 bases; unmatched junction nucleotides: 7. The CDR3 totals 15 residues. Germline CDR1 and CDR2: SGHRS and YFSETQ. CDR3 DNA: TGCGCCAGCAGCTTGACTGGGGACAGGGCCAACGAGCAGTACTTC. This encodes CASSLTGDRANEQYF.

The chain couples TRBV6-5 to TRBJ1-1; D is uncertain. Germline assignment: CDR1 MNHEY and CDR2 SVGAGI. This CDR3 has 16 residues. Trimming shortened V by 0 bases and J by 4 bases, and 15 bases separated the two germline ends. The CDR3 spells CASSYSSGLRATEAFF. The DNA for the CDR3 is TGTGCCAGCAGTTACTCATCCGGGTTGAGGGCCACTGAAGCTTTCTTT.

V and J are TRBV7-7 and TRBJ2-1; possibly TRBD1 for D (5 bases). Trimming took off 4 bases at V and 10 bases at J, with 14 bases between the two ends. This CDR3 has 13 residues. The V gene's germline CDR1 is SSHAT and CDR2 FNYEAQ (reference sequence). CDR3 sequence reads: CASSSVPRGEQFF. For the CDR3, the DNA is TGTGCCAGCAGCTCCGTGCCTAGGGGCGAGCAGTTCTTC. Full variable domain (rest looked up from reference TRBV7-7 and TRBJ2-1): GAGVSQSPRYKVTKRGQDVTLRCDPISSHATLYWYQQALGQGPEFLTYFNYEAQPDKSGLPSDRFSAERPEGSISTLTIQRTEQRDSAMYRCASSSVPRGEQFFGPGTRLTVL.